One and the same sample provided the 9 T cell receptor beta chains below, sequenced in a study of radiation and T cells in renal cell carcinoma. The time point was: blood 2 weeks post-SBRT. The treatment denotes: 15 Gy SBRT to primary tumor, nephrectomy 4 weeks later. The data were produced by immunoSEQ multiplex PCR, yet TCRdb's version contains in-frame clones alone and is incomplete. This sample has 150,000 to 160,000 clones, with roughly 90% found just once. The sample was blood, taken from a patient whose treatment included radiotherapy and nephrectomy. These receptors came from a woman between 45 and 65 years old with renal cell carcinoma.

The V gene is TRBV6-6, the J gene TRBJ2-5; a weak D match, TRBD1 (8 bases). Germline loops: CDR1 MNHNY, CDR2 SVGAGI (reference sequence). The V gene lost 1 base and the J gene lost 1 base, with 13 bases spanning the gap. The CDR3 runs to 16 residues. CDR3: CASSYFGGTGQETQYF. CDR3 sequence (DNA): TGTGCCAGCAGTTACTTCGGGGGGACAGGCCAAGAGACCCAGTACTTC.

This chain links TRBV19 with TRBJ2-2, with 8 bases that match TRBD1. This CDR3 spans 16 amino acids. Germline-derived CDR1 and CDR2 are LNHDA and SQIVND (reference sequence). V gave up 5 bases and J gave up 3 bases; unmatched junction bases: 8. The CDR3 nucleotides are TGTGCCAGTAGTCCTTCGAAGACAGGGGACACCGGGGAGCTGTTTTTT. Its translation is CASSPSKTGDTGELFF.

V is TRBV7-2 and J is TRBJ1-2; the D is unclear. Germline-derived CDR1 and CDR2 are SGHTA and FQGNSA. There are 16 residues in the CDR3. The V gene lost 2 bases and the J gene lost 2 bases, with 15 bases spanning the gap. In DNA, the CDR3 is TGTGCCAGCAGCTTATTGGGAAAAGAGCGAAACTATGGCTACACCTTC. Translating gives CASSLLGKERNYGYTF.

The rearrangement joins TRBV6-5 to TRBJ1-5; 8 bases fit TRBD1. Germline V lookup: CDR1 MNHEY, CDR2 SVGAGI. The CDR3 consists of 14 residues. V shed 7 bases, J shed 7 bases, and the junction held 9 bases outside the gene matches. In DNA, the CDR3 is TGTGCCAGCACGATAAGACAGGGGCGGCAGCCCCAGCATTTT. This sequence encodes CASTIRQGRQPQHF.

The V call is TRBV5-1, the J call TRBJ1-4, with TRBD1 as a possible D gene (6 bases). Trimming shortened V by 5 bases and J by 2 bases, and 13 bases separated the two germline ends. This CDR3 comprises 15 residues. Germline CDR1 SGHRS, CDR2 YFSETQ. CDR3 bases: TGCGCCAGCAGACCGGGGACACATACTAATGAAAAACTGTTTTTT. Translating it yields CASRPGTHTNEKLFF.

The V call is TRBV29-1, the J call TRBJ2-3; D remains unclear. The CDR3 is 11 residues long. Germline lookup yields CDR1 SQVTM and CDR2 ANQGSEA. With 7 bases removed from V and 2 bases from J, the gap between germline ends came to 7 bases. The CDR3 loop is CSAILTDTQYF. For the CDR3, the DNA is TGCAGCGCGATTCTCACAGATACGCAGTATTTT.

The rearrangement joins TRBV6-1 to TRBJ1-6; no reliable D call. The CDR3 is 15 amino acids. Germline CDR1 is MNHNS and CDR2 is SASEGT. Trimming left V 6 bases short and J 9 bases short, with 18 bases between. CDR3 DNA: TGTGCCAGCAGGTTTTCGGGTAATACGGGTTCACCCCTCCACTTT. Translation: CASRFSGNTGSPLHF.

V and J are TRBV15 and TRBJ2-5; TRBD2 aligns across 9 bases. Germline V lookup: CDR1 LNHNV, CDR2 YYDKDF (reference sequence). J was trimmed by 1 base and V by 0 bases; bases with no gene match: 6. The CDR3 has 17 amino acids. In DNA, the CDR3 is TGTGCCACCAGCAGAGATAGGGCTAGCGGGGCCCAAGAGACCCAGTACTTC. Protein sequence: CATSRDRASGAQETQYF.

The chain couples TRBV5-5 to TRBJ2-7; D perhaps matches TRBD1 (6 bases). Germline assignment: CDR1 SGHKS and CDR2 YYEKEE (reference sequence). This CDR3 is 16 amino acids long. Trimming took 3 bases from V and 2 from J, leaving 18 bases between them. The CDR3 DNA reads TGTGCCAGCAGCTCCCTCGGTACAGGGAATCCCTACGAGCAGTACTTC. Translation gives CASSSLGTGNPYEQYF. Supplemented by reference TRBV5-5 and TRBJ2-7, the full variable domain reads DAGVTQSPTHLIKTRGQQVTLRCSPISGHKSVSWYQQVLGQGPQFIFQYYEKEERGRGNFPDRFSARQFPNYSSELNVNALLLGDSALYLCASSSLGTGNPYEQYFGPGTRLTVT.